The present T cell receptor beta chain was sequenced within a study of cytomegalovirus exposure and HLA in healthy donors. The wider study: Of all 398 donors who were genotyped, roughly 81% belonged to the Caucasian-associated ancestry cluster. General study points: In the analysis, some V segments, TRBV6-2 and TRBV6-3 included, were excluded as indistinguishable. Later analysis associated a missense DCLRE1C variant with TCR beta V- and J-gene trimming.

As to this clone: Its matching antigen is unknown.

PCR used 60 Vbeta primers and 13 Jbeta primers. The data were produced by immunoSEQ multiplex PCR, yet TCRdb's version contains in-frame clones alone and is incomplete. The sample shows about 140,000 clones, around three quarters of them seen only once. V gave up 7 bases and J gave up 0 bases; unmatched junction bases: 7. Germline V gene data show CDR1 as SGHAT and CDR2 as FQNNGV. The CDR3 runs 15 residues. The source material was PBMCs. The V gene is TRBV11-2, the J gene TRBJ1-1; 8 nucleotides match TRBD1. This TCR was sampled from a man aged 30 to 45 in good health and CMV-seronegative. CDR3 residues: CASNQGAGMNTEAFF. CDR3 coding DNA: TGTGCCAGCAACCAGGGGGCCGGGATGAACACTGAAGCTTTCTTT.